This T cell receptor beta chain was found in a study of cytomegalovirus exposure and HLA in healthy donors. Findings of the study overall: While the bulk of TCR sequences proved rare, some public TCRs turned up in many donors.

Only in-frame clones appear in the TCRdb table, and some are missing; sequencing was by immunoSEQ multiplex PCR. Of 180,000 or so clones in the sample, roughly 86% were seen once. The V gene's germline CDR1 is MNHNS and CDR2 SASEGT. The CDR3 length is 15 residues. Trimming took 6 bases from V and 4 from J, leaving 19 bases between them. As for this clone: The antigen remains undetermined.

The receptor comes from a man aged 25 to 45 in good health and CMV-seropositive. Sample: PBMCs. This chain connects TRBV6-1 to TRBJ2-7; D may be TRBD1 (5 bases). The CDR3 sequence is CASRPWTHDSYEQYF. CDR3 in DNA: TGTGCCAGCAGGCCCTGGACACACGACTCGTACGAGCAGTACTTC.